Sequencing of this TCR beta chain was carried out in a study of cytomegalovirus exposure and HLA in healthy donors. Study-level findings and limits: A later analysis, which compared TCR beta chains of equal frequency, found the HLA-associated ones more clonally expanded. Some V segments could not be told apart, so they were left out, TRBV6-2 and TRBV6-3 among them. Later analysis identified about 15,000 TCR beta sequences associated with HLA alleles, using a false discovery rate threshold of 0.05.

13 Jbeta primers and 60 Vbeta primers were used for the PCR. The table came from immunoSEQ multiplex PCR; TCRdb's copy has only in-frame clones and leaves some out. Of roughly 160,000 clones listed, about three quarters are singletons. Comment on this clone: What it recognizes is unknown.

Germline trimming cut 7 bases from V and 5 bases from J; bases unmatched to any gene: 6. CDR3 length equals 14 residues. Germline V gene lookup returns CDR1 MDHEN and CDR2 SYDVKM. Sequenced material: PBMCs. The origin of this receptor is a man aged 50 or older in good health and CMV-seropositive. The J gene is TRBJ1-5, the V gene TRBV28; 9 nucleotides agree with TRBD1. The CDR3 here is CASTPGTGYQPQHF. The DNA for the CDR3 is TGTGCCAGCACCCCCGGGACAGGGTATCAGCCCCAGCATTTT.